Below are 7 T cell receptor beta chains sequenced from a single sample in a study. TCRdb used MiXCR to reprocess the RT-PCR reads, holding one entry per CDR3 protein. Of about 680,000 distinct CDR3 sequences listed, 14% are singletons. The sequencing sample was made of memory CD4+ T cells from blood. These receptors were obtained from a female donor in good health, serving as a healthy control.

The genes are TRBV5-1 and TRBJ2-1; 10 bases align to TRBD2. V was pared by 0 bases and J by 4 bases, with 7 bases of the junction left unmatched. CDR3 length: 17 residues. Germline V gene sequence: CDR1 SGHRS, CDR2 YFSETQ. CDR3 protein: CASSLEWTSGGYNEQFF. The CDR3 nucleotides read TGCGCCAGCAGCTTGGAATGGACTAGCGGCGGTTACAATGAGCAGTTCTTC.

The CDR3 sequence is CASSVGLAGRMLYF. The CDR3 DNA is TGTGCCAGCAGCGTAGGTCTAGCGGGGAGGATGCTGTATTTT. The chain carries TRBV9 and TRBJ2-3; TRBD2 matches 9 bases. The V gene's germline CDR1 is SGDLS and CDR2 YYNGEE. The CDR3 totals 14 residues. After removal of 0 bases from V and 14 bases from J, the junction contained 10 bases not matched to a gene.

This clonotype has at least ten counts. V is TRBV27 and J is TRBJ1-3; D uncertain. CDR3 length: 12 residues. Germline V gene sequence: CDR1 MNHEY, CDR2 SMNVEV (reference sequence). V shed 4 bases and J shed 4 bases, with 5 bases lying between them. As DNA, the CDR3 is TGTGCCAGCAGTTCTGGAGGAAACACCATATATTTT. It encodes CASSSGGNTIYF.

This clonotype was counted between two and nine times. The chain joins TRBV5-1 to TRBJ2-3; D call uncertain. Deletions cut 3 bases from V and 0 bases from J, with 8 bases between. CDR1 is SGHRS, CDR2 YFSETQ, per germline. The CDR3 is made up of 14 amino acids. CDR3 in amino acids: CASSSTHSTDTQYF. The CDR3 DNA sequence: TGCGCCAGCAGCTCCACGCACAGCACAGATACGCAGTATTTT.

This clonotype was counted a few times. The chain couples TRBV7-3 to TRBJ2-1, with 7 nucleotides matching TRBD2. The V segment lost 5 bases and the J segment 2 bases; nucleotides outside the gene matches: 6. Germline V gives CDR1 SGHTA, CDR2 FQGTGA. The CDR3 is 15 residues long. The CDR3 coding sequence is TGTGCCAGCAGCCCTTTGGGGAGGGCCTACAATGAGCAGTTCTTC. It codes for CASSPLGRAYNEQFF.

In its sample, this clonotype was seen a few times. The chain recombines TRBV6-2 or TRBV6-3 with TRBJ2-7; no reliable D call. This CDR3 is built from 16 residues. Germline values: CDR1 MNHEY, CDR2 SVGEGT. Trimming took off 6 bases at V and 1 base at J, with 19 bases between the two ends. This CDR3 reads CASRPSVFARSYEQYF. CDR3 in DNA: TGTGCCAGCAGACCCTCCGTTTTCGCGCGGTCCTACGAGCAGTACTTC.

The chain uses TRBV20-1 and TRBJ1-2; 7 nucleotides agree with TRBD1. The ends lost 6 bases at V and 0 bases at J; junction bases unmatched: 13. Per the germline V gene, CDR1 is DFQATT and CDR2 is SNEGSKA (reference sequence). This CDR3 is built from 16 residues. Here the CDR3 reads CSAGKRDRNANYGYTF. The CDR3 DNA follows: TGCAGTGCAGGCAAACGGGACAGAAATGCTAACTATGGCTACACCTTC.